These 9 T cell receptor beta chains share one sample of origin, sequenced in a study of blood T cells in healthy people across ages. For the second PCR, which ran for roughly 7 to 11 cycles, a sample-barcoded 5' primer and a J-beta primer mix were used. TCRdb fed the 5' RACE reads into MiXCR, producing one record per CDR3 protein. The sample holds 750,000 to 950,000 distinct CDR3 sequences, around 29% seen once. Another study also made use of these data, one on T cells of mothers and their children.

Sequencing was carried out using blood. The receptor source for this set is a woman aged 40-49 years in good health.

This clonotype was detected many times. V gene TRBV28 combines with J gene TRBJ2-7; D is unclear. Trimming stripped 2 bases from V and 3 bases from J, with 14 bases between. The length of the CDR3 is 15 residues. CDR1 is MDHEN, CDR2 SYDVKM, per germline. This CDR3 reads CASSLAVNANYEQYF. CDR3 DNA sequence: TGTGCCAGCAGTTTAGCGGTTAACGCTAACTACGAGCAGTACTTC. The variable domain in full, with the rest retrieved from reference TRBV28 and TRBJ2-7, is DVKVTQSSRYLVKRTGEKVFLECVQDMDHENMFWYRQDPGLGLRLIYFSYDVKMKEKGDIPEGYSVSREKKERFSLILESASTNQTSMYLCASSLAVNANYEQYFGPGTRLTVT.

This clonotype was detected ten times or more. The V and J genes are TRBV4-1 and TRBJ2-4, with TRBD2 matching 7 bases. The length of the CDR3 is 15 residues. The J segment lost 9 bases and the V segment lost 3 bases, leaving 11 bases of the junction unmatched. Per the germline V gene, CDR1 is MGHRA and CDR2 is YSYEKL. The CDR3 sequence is CASSQGITSAGIQYF. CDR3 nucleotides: TGCGCCAGCAGCCAGGGGATAACTAGCGCTGGCATTCAGTACTTC.

The CDR3 coding sequence is TGTGCCAGCTCACCACCGCATCAGTCTTGGGGCTACACCTTC. It translates to CASSPPHQSWGYTF. The rearrangement joins TRBV18 to TRBJ1-2; unclear D gene. The CDR3 extends over 14 amino acids. With 0 bases removed from V and 8 bases from J, the gap between germline ends came to 13 bases. The germline V gene encodes CDR1 KGHSH and CDR2 LQKENI.

For the CDR3, the DNA is TGTGCCAGCAGTTACTCAACCGGGACTAGCGGGAGCAGCAGGTATGAGCAGTTCTTC. Residues: CASSYSTGTSGSSRYEQFF. This chain uses TRBV6-5 with TRBJ2-1; 14 bases agree with TRBD2. This CDR3 region has 19 residues. J was trimmed by 8 bases and V by 0 bases; bases with no gene match: 12. CDR1 is MNHEY and CDR2 is SVGAGI in the germline V gene.

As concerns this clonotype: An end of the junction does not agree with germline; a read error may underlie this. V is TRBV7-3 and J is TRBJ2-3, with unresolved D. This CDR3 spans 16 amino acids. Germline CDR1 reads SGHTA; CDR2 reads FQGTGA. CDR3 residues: CTSSPQGISFSDTQYF. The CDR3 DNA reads TGTACCAGCAGCCCCCAAGGGATTAGCTTCTCAGATACGCAGTATTTT.

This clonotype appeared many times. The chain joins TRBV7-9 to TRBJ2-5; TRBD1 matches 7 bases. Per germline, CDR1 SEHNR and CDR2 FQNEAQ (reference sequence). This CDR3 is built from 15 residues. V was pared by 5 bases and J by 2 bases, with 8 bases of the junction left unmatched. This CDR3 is CASSLRDSRQETQYF. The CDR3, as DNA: TGTGCCAGCAGCCTTCGGGACAGCAGACAAGAGACCCAGTACTTC.

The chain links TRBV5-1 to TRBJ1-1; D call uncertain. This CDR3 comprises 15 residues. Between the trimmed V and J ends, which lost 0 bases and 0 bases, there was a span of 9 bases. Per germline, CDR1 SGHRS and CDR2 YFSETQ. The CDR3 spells CASSLEGQLNTEAFF. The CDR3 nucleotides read TGCGCCAGCAGCTTGGAGGGTCAGTTGAACACTGAAGCTTTCTTT.

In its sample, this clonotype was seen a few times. The CDR3: CASSPFSTGGGNEKLFF. CDR3 DNA: TGCGCCAGCAGCCCATTTTCGACGGGTGGGGGTAATGAAAAACTGTTTTTT. The chain carries TRBV5-1 and TRBJ1-4; perhaps TRBD1 as D (5 bases). Deletions cut 4 bases from V and 4 bases from J, with 20 bases between. CDR1 and CDR2 (germline): SGHRS, YFSETQ. This CDR3 has 17 amino acids.

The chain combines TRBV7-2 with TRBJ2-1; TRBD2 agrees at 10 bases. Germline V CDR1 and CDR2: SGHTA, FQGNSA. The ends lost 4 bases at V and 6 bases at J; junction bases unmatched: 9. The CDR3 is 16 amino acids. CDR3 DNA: TGTGCCAGCAGCTCCAGACGAGCGGGGGGGCCCAATGAGCAGTTCTTC. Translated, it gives CASSSRRAGGPNEQFF.